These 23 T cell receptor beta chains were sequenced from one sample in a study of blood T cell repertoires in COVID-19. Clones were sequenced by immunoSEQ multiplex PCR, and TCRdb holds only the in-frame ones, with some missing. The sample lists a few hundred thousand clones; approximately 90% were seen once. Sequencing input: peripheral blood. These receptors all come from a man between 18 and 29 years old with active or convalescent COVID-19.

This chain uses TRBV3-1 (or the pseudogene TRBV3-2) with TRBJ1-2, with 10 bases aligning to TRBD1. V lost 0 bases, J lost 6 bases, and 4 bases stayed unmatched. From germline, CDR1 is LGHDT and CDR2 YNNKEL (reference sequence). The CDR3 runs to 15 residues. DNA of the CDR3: TGTGCCAGCAGCCAAGATCGGACAGGGGGAAATGGCTACACCTTC. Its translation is CASSQDRTGGNGYTF.

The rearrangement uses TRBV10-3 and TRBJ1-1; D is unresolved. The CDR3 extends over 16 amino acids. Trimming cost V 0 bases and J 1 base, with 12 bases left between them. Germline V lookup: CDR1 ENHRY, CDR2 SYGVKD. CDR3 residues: CAISESSTLGNTEAFF. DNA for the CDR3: TGTGCCATCAGTGAGTCGTCAACCCTCGGGAACACTGAAGCTTTCTTT.

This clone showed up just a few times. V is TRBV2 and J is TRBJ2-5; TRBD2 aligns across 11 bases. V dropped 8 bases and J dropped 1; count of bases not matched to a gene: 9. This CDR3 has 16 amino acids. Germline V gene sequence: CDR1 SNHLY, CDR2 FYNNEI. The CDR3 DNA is TGTGCCAGCGACTTCAGCCTAGCGGGGGGCCAAGAGACCCAGTACTTC. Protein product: CASDFSLAGGQETQYF. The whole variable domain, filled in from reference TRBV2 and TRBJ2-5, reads EPEVTQTPSHQVTQMGQEVILRCVPISNHLYFYWYRQILGQKVEFLVSFYNNEISEKSEIFDDQFSVERPDGSNFTLKIRSTKLEDSAMYFCASDFSLAGGQETQYFGPGTRLLVL.

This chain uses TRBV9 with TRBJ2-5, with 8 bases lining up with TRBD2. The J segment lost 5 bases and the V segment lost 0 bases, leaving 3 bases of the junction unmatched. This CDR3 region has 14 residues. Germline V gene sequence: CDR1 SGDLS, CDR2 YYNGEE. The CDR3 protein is CASSVDPGGETQYF. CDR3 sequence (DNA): TGTGCCAGCAGCGTAGATCCGGGAGGGGAGACCCAGTACTTC.

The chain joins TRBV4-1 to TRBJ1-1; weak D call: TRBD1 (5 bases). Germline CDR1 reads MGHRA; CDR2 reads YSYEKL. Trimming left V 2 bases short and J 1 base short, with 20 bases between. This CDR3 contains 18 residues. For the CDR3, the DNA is TGCGCCAGCAGCCAAAACCGAGACAGTTGGGAACCGAACACTGAAGCTTTCTTT. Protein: CASSQNRDSWEPNTEAFF.

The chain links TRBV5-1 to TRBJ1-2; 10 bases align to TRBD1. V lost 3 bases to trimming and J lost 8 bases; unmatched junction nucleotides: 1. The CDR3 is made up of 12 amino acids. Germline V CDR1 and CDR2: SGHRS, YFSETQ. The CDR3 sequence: CASSWDRGGYTF. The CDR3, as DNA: TGCGCCAGCAGCTGGGACAGGGGAGGCTACACCTTC.

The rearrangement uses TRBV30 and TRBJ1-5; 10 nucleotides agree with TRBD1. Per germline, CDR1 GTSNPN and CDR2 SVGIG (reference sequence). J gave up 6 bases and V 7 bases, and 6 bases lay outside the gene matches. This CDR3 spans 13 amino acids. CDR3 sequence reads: CASGQGKGQPQHF. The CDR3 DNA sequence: TGTGCCTCGGGACAGGGGAAAGGTCAGCCCCAGCATTTT.

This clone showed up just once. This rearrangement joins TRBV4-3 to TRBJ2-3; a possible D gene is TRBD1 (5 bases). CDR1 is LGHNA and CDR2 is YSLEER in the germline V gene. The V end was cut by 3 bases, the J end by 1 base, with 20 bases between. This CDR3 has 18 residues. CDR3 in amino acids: CASSQIEGRADRTDTQYF. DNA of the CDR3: TGCGCCAGCAGCCAGATAGAAGGCAGGGCAGATCGCACAGATACGCAGTATTTT.

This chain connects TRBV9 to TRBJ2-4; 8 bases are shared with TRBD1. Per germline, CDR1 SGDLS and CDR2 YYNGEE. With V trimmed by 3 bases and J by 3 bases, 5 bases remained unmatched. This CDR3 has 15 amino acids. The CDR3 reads CASSGITGGKNIQYF. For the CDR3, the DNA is TGTGCCAGCAGCGGCATTACAGGGGGCAAAAACATTCAGTACTTC.

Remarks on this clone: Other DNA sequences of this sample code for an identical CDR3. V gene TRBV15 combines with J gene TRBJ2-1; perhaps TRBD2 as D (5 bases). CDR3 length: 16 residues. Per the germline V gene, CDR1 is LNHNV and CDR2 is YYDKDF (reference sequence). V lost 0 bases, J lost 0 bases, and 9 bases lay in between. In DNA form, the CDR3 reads TGTGCCACCAGCAGAGACCGGGGTTCCTCCTACAATGAGCAGTTCTTC. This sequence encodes CATSRDRGSSYNEQFF.

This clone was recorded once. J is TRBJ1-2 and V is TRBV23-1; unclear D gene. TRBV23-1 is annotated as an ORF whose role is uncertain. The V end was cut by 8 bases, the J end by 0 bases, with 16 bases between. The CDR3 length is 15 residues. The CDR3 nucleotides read TGCGCCAGCTTGGACTTCAACAAAGCTAACTATGGCTACACCTTC. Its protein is CASLDFNKANYGYTF.

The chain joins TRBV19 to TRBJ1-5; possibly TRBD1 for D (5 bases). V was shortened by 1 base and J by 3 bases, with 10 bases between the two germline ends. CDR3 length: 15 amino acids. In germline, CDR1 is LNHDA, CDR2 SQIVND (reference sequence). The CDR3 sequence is CASSIGGFNNQPQHF. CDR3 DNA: TGTGCCAGTAGTATAGGGGGCTTTAACAATCAGCCCCAGCATTTT.

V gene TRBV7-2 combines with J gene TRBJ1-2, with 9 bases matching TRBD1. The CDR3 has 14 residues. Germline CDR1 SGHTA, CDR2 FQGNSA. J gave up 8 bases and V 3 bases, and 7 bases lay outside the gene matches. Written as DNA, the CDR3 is TGTGCCAGCAGCTTGATAGGGACAGGGAACGGCTACACCTTC. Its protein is CASSLIGTGNGYTF.

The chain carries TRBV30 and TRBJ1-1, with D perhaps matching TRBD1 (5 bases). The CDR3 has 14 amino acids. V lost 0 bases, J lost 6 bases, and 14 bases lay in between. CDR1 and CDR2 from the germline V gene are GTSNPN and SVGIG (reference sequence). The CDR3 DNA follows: TGTGCCTGGAGTGTACAAGGGTTAGGGGCTGAAGCTTTCTTT. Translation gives CAWSVQGLGAEAFF. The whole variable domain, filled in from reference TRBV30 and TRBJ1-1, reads SQTIHQWPATLVQPVGSPLSLECTVEGTSNPNLYWYRQAAGRGLQLLFYSVGIGQISSEVPQNLSASRPQDRQFILSSKKLLLSDSGFYLCAWSVQGLGAEAFFGQGTRLTVV.

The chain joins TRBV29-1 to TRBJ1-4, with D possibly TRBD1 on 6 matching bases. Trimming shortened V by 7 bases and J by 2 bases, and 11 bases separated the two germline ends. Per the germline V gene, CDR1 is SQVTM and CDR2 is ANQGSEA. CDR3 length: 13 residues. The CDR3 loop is CSADTGTNEKLFF. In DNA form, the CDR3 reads TGCAGCGCCGATACAGGGACTAATGAAAAACTGTTTTTT. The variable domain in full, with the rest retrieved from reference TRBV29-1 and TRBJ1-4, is SAVISQKPSRDICQRGTSLTIQCQVDSQVTMMFWYRQQPGQSLTLIATANQGSEATYESGFVIDKFPISRPNLTFSTLTVSNMSPEDSSIYLCSADTGTNEKLFFGSGTQLSVL.

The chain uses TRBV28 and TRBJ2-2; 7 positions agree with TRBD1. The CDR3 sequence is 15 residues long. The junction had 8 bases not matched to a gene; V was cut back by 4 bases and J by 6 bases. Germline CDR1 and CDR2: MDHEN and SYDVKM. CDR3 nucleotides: TGTGCCAGCAGTTCCTACGACAGGGTCCCCGGGGAGCTGTTTTTT. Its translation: CASSSYDRVPGELFF.

The chain's CDR3 is CASSLGQTHNEQFF. DNA of the CDR3: TGTGCCAGCAGCTTGGGGCAGACCCACAATGAGCAGTTCTTC. The chain links TRBV7-2 to TRBJ2-1, with a weak D call TRBD1 (5 bases). V lost 3 bases to trimming and J lost 5 bases, with 11 bases between them. Germline V gene lookup returns CDR1 SGHTA and CDR2 FQGNSA. The length of the CDR3 is 14 residues.

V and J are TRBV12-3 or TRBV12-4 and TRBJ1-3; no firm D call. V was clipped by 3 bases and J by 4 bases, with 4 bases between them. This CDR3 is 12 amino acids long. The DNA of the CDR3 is TGTGCCAGCAGTTTCGGGGGAAACACCATATATTTT. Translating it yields CASSFGGNTIYF.

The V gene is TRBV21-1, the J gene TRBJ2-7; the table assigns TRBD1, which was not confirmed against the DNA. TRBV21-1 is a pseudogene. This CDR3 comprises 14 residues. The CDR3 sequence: CASSREQGPSEQYF. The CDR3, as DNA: TGTGCCAGCAGCAGAGAACAGGGGCCATCCGAGCAGTACTTC.

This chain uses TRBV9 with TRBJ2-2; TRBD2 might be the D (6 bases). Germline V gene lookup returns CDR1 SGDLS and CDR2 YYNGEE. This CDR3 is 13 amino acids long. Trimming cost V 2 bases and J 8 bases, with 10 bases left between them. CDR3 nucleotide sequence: TGTGCCAGCAGCGTCCTAGCGAGAGGGGAGCTGTTTTTT. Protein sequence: CASSVLARGELFF.

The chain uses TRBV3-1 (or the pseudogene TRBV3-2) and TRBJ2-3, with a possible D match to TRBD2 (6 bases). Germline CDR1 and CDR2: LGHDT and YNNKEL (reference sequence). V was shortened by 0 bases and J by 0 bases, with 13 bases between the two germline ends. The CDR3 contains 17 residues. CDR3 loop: CASSQELSGPSTDTQYF. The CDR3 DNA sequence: TGTGCCAGCAGCCAAGAACTTAGCGGCCCTAGCACAGATACGCAGTATTTT.

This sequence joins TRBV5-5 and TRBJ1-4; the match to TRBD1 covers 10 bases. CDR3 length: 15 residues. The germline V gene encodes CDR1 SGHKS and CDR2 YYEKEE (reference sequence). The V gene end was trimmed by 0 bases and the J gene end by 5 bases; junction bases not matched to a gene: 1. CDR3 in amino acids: CASSLEGQGNEKLFF. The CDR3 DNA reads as TGTGCCAGCAGCTTGGAGGGACAGGGGAATGAAAAACTGTTTTTT.

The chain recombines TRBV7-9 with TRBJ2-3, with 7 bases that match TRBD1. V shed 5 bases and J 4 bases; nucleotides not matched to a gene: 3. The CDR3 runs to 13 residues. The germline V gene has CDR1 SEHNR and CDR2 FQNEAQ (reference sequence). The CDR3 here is CASSRGQSDTQYF. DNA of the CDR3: TGTGCCAGCAGCCGGGGACAGTCAGATACGCAGTATTTT.